Listed here are 7 T cell receptor beta chains from one sample, sequenced in a study of T cell changes during pregnancy in multiple sclerosis. Clones were read by immunoSEQ multiplex PCR, and TCRdb kept only the in-frame ones, dropping some. The sample contains 50,000 or so clones, about 89% of which appear only once. Sequences were derived from CD4+ T cells from peripheral blood mononuclear cells, sampled after pregnancy. These receptor sequences come from a female donor in good health, enrolled as a control in a pregnancy study.

This chain connects TRBV9 to TRBJ1-2; 8 bases fit TRBD1. With 0 bases clipped from V and 6 bases from J, the junction kept 4 bases outside the gene matches. The V gene's germline CDR1 is SGDLS and CDR2 YYNGEE. The CDR3 sequence is 14 residues long. The CDR3 coding sequence is TGTGCCAGCAGCGTAGATCCAGGGGGCCATGGCTACACCTTC. This sequence encodes CASSVDPGGHGYTF.

The rearrangement uses TRBV6-4 and TRBJ2-1; D might be TRBD2 (5 bases). CDR3 length: 16 amino acids. CDR1 is MRHNA and CDR2 is SNTAGT in the germline V gene. V lost 3 bases and J 8 bases, leaving 20 bases between the germline ends. CDR3 in DNA: TGTGCCAGCAGTGAACGGGATATCGCACCGCGGGATGAGCAGTTCTTC. It translates to CASSERDIAPRDEQFF.

Only a few counts were recorded for this clone. The chain couples TRBV19 to TRBJ1-1; a weak D match, TRBD1 (5 bases). This CDR3 has 13 amino acids. Trimming pared 4 bases from V and 1 base from J, leaving 7 bases between. The germline V gene has CDR1 LNHDA and CDR2 SQIVND (reference sequence). The CDR3 DNA is TGTGCCAGTAGTACAGGGCCGAACACTGAAGCTTTCTTT. Its protein product is CASSTGPNTEAFF.

This clone was seen once. The CDR3 sequence: CASSVGLETQYF. Here the CDR3 DNA reads TGTGCCAGCAGCGTCGGTCTGGAGACCCAGTACTTC. This chain connects TRBV9 to TRBJ2-5; D gene uncertain. V lost 2 bases and J 5 bases, leaving 7 bases between the germline ends. This CDR3 comprises 12 residues. CDR1 SGDLS and CDR2 YYNGEE come from the germline V gene.

The chain carries TRBV25-1 and TRBJ1-1; D possibly corresponds to TRBD1 (6 bases). The CDR3 contains 13 residues. Trimming removed 8 bases from V and 1 base from J, with 11 bases in between. Germline-derived CDR1 and CDR2 are MGHDK and SYGVNS. The CDR3 bases are TGTGCCAGCGGGGGACAACCGAACACTGAAGCTTTCTTT. Protein sequence: CASGGQPNTEAFF.

This chain connects TRBV30 to TRBJ1-4; possibly TRBD1 for D (5 bases). This CDR3 is 14 amino acids long. Trimming shortened V by 2 bases and J by 8 bases, and 15 bases separated the two germline ends. Per the germline V gene, CDR1 is GTSNPN and CDR2 is SVGIG (reference sequence). The CDR3 DNA sequence: TGTGCCTGGAGTATCGGGGGAGTCGGGGAAAAACTGTTTTTT. Translation gives CAWSIGGVGEKLFF.

A word on this clone: Other DNA sequences from this sample encode an identical CDR3 as well. The chain uses TRBV5-1 and TRBJ1-4, with 9 positions matching TRBD1. The CDR3 totals 15 residues. V shed 0 bases, J shed 5 bases, and the junction held 2 bases outside the gene matches. Germline lookup yields CDR1 SGHRS and CDR2 YFSETQ. CDR3 nucleotide sequence: TGCGCCAGCAGCTTGGTTGGACAGGGGAATGAAAAACTGTTTTTT. Protein: CASSLVGQGNEKLFF.